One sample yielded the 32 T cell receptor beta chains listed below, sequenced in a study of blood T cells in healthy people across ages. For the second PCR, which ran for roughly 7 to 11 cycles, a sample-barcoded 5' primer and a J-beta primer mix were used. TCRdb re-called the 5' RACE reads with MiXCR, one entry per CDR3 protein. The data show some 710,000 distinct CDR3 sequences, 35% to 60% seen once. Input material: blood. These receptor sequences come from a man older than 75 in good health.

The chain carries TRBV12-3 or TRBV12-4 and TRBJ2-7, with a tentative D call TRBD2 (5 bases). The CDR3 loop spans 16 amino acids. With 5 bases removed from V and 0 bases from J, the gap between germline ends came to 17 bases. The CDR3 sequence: CASSQRGVGSSYEQYF. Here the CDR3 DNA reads TGTGCCAGCAGTCAACGTGGGGTTGGGAGCTCCTACGAGCAGTACTTC.

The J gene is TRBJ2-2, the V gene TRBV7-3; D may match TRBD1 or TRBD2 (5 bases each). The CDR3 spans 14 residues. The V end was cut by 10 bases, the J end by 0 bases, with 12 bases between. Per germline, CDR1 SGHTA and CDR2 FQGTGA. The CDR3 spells CATAGTANTGELFF. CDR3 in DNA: TGTGCCACCGCCGGGACGGCGAACACCGGGGAGCTGTTTTTT.

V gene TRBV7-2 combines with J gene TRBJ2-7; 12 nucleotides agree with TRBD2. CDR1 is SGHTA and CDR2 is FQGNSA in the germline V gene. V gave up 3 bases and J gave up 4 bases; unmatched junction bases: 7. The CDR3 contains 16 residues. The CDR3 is CASSFFRTSGTYEQYF. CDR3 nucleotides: TGTGCCAGCAGCTTCTTTCGGACTAGCGGGACTTACGAGCAGTACTTC.

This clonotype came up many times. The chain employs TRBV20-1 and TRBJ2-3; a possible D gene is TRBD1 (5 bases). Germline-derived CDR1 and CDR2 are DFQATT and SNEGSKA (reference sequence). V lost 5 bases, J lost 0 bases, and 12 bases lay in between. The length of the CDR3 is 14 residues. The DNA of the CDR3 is TGCAGTGCTCCCACGACAGCTAGCACAGATACGCAGTATTTT. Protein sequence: CSAPTTASTDTQYF.

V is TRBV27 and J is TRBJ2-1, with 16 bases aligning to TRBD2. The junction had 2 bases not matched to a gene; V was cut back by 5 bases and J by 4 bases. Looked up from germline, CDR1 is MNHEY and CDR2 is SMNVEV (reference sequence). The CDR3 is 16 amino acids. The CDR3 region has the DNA TGTGCCAGCAGTGCGGGACTAGCGGGAGGGTACAATGAGCAGTTCTTC. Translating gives CASSAGLAGGYNEQFF.

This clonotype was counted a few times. The CDR3 loop is CASRGTGETQYF. CDR3 nucleotides: TGTGCCAGCAGGGGAACAGGGGAGACCCAGTACTTC. The chain uses TRBV5-4 and TRBJ2-5, with D tentatively TRBD1 (6 bases). Trimming cost V 5 bases and J 5 bases, with 10 bases left between them. The CDR3 runs to 12 residues. Germline V CDR1 and CDR2: SGHNT, YYREEE (reference sequence).

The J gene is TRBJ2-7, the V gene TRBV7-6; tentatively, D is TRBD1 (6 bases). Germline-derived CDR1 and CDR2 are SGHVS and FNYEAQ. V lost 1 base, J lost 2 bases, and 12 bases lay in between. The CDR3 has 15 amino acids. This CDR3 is CASSLGQGSTYEQYF. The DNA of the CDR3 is TGTGCCAGCAGCTTAGGGCAGGGGTCGACCTACGAGCAGTACTTC.

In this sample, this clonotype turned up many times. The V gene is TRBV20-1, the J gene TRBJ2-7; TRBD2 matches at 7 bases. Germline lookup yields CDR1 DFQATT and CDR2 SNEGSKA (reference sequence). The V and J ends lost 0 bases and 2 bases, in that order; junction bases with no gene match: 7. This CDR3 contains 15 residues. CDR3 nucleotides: TGCAGTGCTAGAGATCGGCGGGAGTTTACCTACGAGCAGTACTTC. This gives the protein CSARDRREFTYEQYF.

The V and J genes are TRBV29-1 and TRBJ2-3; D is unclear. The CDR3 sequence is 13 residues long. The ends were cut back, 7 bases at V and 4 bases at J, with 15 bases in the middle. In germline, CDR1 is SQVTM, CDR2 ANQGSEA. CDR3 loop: CSATYRSPDTQYF. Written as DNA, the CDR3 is TGCAGCGCAACATACCGGAGTCCAGATACGCAGTATTTT.

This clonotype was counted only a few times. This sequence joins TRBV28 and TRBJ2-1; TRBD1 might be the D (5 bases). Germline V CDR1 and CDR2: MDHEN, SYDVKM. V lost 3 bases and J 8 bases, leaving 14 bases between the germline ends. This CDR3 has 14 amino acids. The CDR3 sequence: CASSFPSGSYEQFF. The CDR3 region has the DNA TGTGCCAGCAGTTTCCCGTCAGGGTCGTATGAGCAGTTCTTC.

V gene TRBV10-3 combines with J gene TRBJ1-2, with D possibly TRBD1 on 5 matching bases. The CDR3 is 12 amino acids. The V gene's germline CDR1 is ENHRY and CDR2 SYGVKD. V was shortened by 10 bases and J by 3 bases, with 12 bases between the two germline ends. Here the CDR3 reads CATREGDYGYTF. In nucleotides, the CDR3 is TGTGCCACCCGGGAAGGGGACTATGGCTACACCTTC.

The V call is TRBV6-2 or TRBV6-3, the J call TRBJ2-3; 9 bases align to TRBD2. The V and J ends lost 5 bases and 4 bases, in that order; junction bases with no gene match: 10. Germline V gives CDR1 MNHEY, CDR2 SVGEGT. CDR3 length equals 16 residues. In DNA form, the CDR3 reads TGTGCCAGCAGTGTAATAGCGGGAGTGTCGGCAGATACGCAGTATTTT. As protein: CASSVIAGVSADTQYF.

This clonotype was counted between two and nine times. The CDR3 protein is CASSLDIYNEQFF. CDR3 sequence (DNA): TGTGCCAGCAGCTTAGACATATACAATGAGCAGTTCTTC. V usage is TRBV7-6 and J usage is TRBJ2-1; D is uncertain. The CDR3 has 13 residues. Trimming took 1 base from V and 4 from J, leaving 5 bases between them. CDR1 and CDR2 (germline): SGHVS, FNYEAQ.

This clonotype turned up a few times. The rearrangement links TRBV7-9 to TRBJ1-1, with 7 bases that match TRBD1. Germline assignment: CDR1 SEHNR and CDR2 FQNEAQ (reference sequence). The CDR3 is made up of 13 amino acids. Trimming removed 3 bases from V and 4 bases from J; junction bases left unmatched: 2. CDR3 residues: CASSFDRVTEAFF. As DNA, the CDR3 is TGTGCCAGCAGCTTCGACAGGGTCACTGAAGCTTTCTTT.

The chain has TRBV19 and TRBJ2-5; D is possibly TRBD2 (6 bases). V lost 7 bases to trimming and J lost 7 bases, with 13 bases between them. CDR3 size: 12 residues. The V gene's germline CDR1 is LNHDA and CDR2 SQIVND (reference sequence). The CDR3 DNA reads TGTGCCAGTACGGGACTTTACGGGACCCAGTACTTC. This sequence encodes CASTGLYGTQYF.

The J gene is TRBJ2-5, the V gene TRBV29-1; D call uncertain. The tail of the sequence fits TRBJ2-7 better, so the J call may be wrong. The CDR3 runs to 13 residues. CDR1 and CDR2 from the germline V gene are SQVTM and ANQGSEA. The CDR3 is CIVMDAYSYEQYF. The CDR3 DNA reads TGCATCGTAATGGACGCGTACTCCTACGAGCAGTACTTC.

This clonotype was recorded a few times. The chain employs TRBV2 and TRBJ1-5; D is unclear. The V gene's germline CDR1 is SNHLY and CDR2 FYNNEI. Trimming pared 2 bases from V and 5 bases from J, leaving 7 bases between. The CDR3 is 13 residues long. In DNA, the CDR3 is TGTGCCAGCAGTGAAACGGTCCATCAGCCCCAGCATTTT. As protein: CASSETVHQPQHF.

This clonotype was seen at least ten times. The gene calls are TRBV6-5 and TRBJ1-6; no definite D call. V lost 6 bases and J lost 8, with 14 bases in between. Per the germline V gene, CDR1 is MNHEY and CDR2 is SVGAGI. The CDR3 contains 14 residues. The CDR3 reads CASRLGPRDSPLHF. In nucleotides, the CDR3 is TGTGCCAGCAGACTCGGGCCTCGTGATTCACCCCTCCACTTT.

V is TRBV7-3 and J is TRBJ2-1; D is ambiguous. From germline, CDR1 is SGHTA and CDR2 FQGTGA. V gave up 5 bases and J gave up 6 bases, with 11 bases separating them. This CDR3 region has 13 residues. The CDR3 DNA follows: TGTGCCAGCAGCCTCTTGGACGGCAATGAGCAGTTCTTC. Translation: CASSLLDGNEQFF.

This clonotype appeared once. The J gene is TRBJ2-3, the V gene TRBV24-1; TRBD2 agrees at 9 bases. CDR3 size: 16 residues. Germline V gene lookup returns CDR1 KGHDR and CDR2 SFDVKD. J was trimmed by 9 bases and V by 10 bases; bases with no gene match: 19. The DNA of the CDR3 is TGTGCCACAGAAGCAGGGAGCGGGAGGCAGGATGAGACGCAGTATTTT. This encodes CATEAGSGRQDETQYF.

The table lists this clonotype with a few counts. The CDR3 sequence is CSASGYITDTQYF. CDR3 nucleotides: TGCAGTGCTAGCGGGTACATCACAGATACGCAGTATTTT. The rearrangement uses TRBV20-1 and TRBJ2-3; D remains unclear. Germline CDR1 DFQATT, CDR2 SNEGSKA (reference sequence). The CDR3 loop spans 13 amino acids. The V gene lost 3 bases and the J gene lost 2 bases, with 9 bases spanning the gap.

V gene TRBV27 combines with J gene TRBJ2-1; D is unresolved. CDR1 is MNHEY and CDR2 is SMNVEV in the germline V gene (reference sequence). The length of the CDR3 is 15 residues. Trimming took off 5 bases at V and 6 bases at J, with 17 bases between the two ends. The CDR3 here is CASSTLRPVGNEQFF. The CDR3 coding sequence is TGTGCCAGCAGTACCCTACGTCCGGTAGGCAATGAGCAGTTCTTC.

The CDR3 loop reads CASSHLTSGYYNEQYF. CDR3 nucleotides: TGTGCCAGCAGCCATTTGACTAGCGGATACTACAATGAGCAGTACTTC. The rearrangement uses TRBV14 and TRBJ2-7, with 9 bases fitting TRBD2. Trimming cost V 3 bases and J 7 bases; bases outside gene matches: 13. The CDR3 loop spans 16 amino acids. The V gene's germline CDR1 is SGHDN and CDR2 FVKESK.

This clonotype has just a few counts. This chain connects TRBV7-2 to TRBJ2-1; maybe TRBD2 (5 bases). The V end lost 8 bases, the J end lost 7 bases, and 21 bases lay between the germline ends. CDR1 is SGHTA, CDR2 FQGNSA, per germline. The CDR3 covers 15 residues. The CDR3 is CASWWPGAEANEQFF. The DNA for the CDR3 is TGTGCCAGCTGGTGGCCCGGAGCGGAGGCTAATGAGCAGTTCTTC.

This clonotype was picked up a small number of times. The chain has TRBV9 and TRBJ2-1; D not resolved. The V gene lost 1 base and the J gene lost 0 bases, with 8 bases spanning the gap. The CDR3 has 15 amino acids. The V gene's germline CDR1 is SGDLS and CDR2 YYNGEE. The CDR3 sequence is CASSVFPSSYNEQFF. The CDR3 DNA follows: TGTGCCAGCAGCGTATTCCCCAGCTCCTACAATGAGCAGTTCTTC.

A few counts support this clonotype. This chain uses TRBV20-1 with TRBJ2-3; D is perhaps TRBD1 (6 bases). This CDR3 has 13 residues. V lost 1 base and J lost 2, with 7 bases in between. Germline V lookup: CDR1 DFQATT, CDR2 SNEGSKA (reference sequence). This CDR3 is CSARVGATDTQYF. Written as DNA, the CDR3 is TGCAGTGCTAGAGTGGGGGCCACAGATACGCAGTATTTT.

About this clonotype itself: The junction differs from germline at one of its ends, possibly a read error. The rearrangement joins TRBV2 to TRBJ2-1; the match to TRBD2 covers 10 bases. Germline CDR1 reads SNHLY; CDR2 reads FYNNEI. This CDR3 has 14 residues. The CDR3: CGSSYSGGSNEQFF. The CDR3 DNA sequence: TGTGGCAGCAGCTATAGCGGGGGGAGTAATGAGCAGTTCTTC.

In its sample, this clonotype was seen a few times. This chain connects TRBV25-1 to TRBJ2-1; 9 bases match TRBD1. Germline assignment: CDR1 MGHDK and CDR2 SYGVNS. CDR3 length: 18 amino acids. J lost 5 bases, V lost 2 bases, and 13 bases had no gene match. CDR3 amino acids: CASSEVGRGGTGNNEQFF. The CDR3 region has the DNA TGTGCCAGCAGTGAAGTAGGTCGAGGAGGGACAGGGAACAATGAGCAGTTCTTC.

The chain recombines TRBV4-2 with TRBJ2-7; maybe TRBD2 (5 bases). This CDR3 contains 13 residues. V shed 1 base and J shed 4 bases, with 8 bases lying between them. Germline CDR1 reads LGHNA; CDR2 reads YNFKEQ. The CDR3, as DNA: TGTGCCAGCAGCCAAGTCCAGCGGTACGAGCAGTACTTC. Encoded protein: CASSQVQRYEQYF.

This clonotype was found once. CDR3 in amino acids: CSVIGGEETQFF. CDR3 in DNA: TGCAGCGTCATTGGCGGCGAAGAGACCCAGTTCTTC. The chain combines TRBV29-1 with TRBJ2-5; D gene unclear. The J call is uncertain, as TRBJ2-1 better fits the DNA end. Germline loops: CDR1 SQVTM, CDR2 ANQGSEA. The CDR3 loop spans 12 amino acids.

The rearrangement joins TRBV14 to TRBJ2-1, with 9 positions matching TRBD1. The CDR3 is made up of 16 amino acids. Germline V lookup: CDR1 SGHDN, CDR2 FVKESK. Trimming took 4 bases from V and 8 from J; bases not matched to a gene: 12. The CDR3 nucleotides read TGTGCCAGCAGCCCTCCGGGACAGGGAATCTGGCATGAGCAGTTCTTC. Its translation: CASSPPGQGIWHEQFF.

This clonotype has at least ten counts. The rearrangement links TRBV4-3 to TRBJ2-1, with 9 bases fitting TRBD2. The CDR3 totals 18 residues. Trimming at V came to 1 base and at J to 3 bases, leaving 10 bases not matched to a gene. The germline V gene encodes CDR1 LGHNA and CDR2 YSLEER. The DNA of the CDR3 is TGCGCCAGCAGCCAAGCGGGGACTAGCAGAACCTTCTACAATGAGCAGTTCTTC. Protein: CASSQAGTSRTFYNEQFF.